These 8 T cell receptor beta chains originate from one sample sequenced in a study of vaccination and CD4 T cells after COVID-19. For these receptors, no antigen is known. Stated treatment: approximately nine-day PBMC culture with coronavirus spike peptide pools or control peptides (ViraFEST assay). Oncomine TCR Beta short-read sequencing was applied to DNA from cultured CD4+ T cells. TCRdb reprocessed the PCR reads via MiXCR and lists one record per CDR3 protein. This sample has 28,000 or so distinct CDR3 sequences; roughly 42% occur once, and the top ten carry 9.5% to 13%. What was sequenced was CD4+ T cells from blood, cultured in vitro. The origin of the receptors is a human donor who had recovered from COVID-19.

The sample holds a few counts of this clonotype. The chain is built from TRBV7-2 and TRBJ2-2, with TRBD2 matching 7 bases. V trimming: 7 bases; J trimming: 5 bases; junction bases outside the gene matches: 7. This CDR3 has 14 amino acids. The germline gives CDR1 SGHTA, CDR2 FQGNSA. CDR3 nucleotide sequence: TGTGCCAGCACCCTGGGGGGGGGTACCGGGGAGCTGTTTTTT. Its protein product is CASTLGGGTGELFF.

This chain uses TRBV7-2 with TRBJ1-2; TRBD1 agrees at 8 bases. V dropped 3 bases and J dropped 8; count of bases not matched to a gene: 2. Germline CDR1 reads SGHTA; CDR2 reads FQGNSA. This CDR3 comprises 12 residues. CDR3 in amino acids: CASSFRDRGYTF. The CDR3 DNA follows: TGTGCCAGCAGCTTCCGGGACAGGGGCTACACCTTC.

V usage is TRBV6-1 and J usage is TRBJ1-2; D unresolved. CDR3 length: 18 residues. Looked up from germline, CDR1 is MNHNS and CDR2 is SASEGT. The V end was cut by 4 bases, the J end by 0 bases, with 21 bases between. The CDR3 DNA reads as TGTGCCAGCAGTGTTATCTTAAGCGGCGGAGGAGCTAACTATGGCTACACCTTC. Translating it yields CASSVILSGGGANYGYTF.

This clonotype was observed once. This chain joins TRBV11-2 and TRBJ2-3; possibly TRBD1 for D (6 bases). Germline CDR1 SGHAT, CDR2 FQNNGV. The CDR3 consists of 14 residues. Trimming pared 1 base from V and 8 bases from J, leaving 13 bases between. CDR3 nucleotides: TGTGCCAGCAGCTTAGGGGGGCCTCTTGGTACGCAGTATTTT. As protein: CASSLGGPLGTQYF.

This chain joins TRBV27 and TRBJ1-5; D gene uncertain. CDR3 length equals 13 residues. Germline assignment: CDR1 MNHEY and CDR2 SMNVEV (reference sequence). V lost 5 bases and J 10 bases, leaving 15 bases between the germline ends. CDR3 amino acids: CASSVDAIRPQHF. The CDR3 region has the DNA TGTGCCAGCAGTGTCGACGCGATCCGACCCCAGCATTTT.

This clonotype has more than one count but fewer than ten. The gene calls are TRBV19 and TRBJ1-5, with 8 bases matching TRBD1. CDR1 and CDR2 (germline): LNHDA, SQIVND (reference sequence). J lost 2 bases, V lost 7 bases, and 16 bases had no gene match. This CDR3 contains 18 residues. The CDR3 DNA reads TGTGCCAGTATCGACACCGGACAGGGCGGTTGGGGCAATCAGCCCCAGCATTTT. It codes for CASIDTGQGGWGNQPQHF.

The chain employs TRBV7-3 and TRBJ2-3, with D perhaps assigned TRBD1 or TRBD2 (5 bases each). V lost 3 bases to trimming and J lost 0 bases, with 22 bases between them. The CDR3 consists of 19 residues. Looked up from germline, CDR1 is SGHTA and CDR2 is FQGTGA. The CDR3 nucleotides read TGTGCCAGCAGCTTGTGGGGCCGGGGAGCCCTTACTAGCACAGATACGCAGTATTTT. Protein: CASSLWGRGALTSTDTQYF. The full variable domain, with the rest looked up from reference TRBV7-3 and TRBJ2-3, is GAGVSQTPSNKVTEKGKYVELRCDPISGHTALYWYRQSLGQGPEFLIYFQGTGAADDSGLPNDRFFAVRPEGSVSTLKIQRTERGDSAVYLCASSLWGRGALTSTDTQYFGPGTRLTVL.

V is TRBV10-3 and J is TRBJ1-1; weak D call: TRBD1 (6 bases). CDR3 size: 13 residues. With 7 bases removed from V and 1 base from J, the gap between germline ends came to 10 bases. Germline lookup yields CDR1 ENHRY and CDR2 SYGVKD. The CDR3 DNA follows: TGTGCCATCAAATTGGACAGGAACACTGAAGCTTTCTTT. Translation: CAIKLDRNTEAFF.